Presented here are 27 T cell receptor beta chains from one specimen sequenced in a study of cytomegalovirus exposure and HLA in healthy donors. The PCR employed 60 Vbeta primers together with 13 Jbeta primers. The table came from immunoSEQ multiplex PCR; TCRdb's copy has only in-frame clones and leaves some out. This repertoire includes approximately 100,000 clones. Sequenced material: PBMCs. These receptor sequences come from a middle-aged man in good health and CMV-seropositive.

This chain connects TRBV9 to TRBJ2-1; D gene unclear. Per the germline V gene, CDR1 is SGDLS and CDR2 is YYNGEE. This CDR3 is built from 12 residues. Trimming stripped 8 bases from V and 8 bases from J, with 14 bases between. CDR3 nucleotides: TGTGCCAGTTCGGGTGGCAGCGATGAGCAGTTCTTC. It yields the protein CASSGGSDEQFF.

This rearrangement joins TRBV11-3 to TRBJ2-3, with D tentatively TRBD2 (6 bases). Trimming took off 3 bases at V and 2 bases at J, with 18 bases between the two ends. There are 17 residues in the CDR3. Germline V gene sequence: CDR1 SGHNT, CDR2 YENEEA. This CDR3 reads CASSFSREMTFTDTQYF. As DNA, the CDR3 is TGTGCCAGCAGCTTCTCCCGGGAGATGACTTTCACAGATACGCAGTATTTT.

The chain couples TRBV28 to TRBJ2-2; maybe TRBD1 (5 bases). CDR3 size: 15 residues. V was trimmed by 5 bases and J by 4 bases, leaving 14 bases between them. Germline V gives CDR1 MDHEN, CDR2 SYDVKM. The CDR3: CASSKAQGFTGELFF. Written as DNA, the CDR3 is TGTGCCAGCAGTAAGGCCCAGGGTTTCACCGGGGAGCTGTTTTTT.

This chain connects TRBV19 to TRBJ2-2; 11 nucleotides line up with TRBD1. The length of the CDR3 is 15 residues. V shed 3 bases and J 4 bases; nucleotides not matched to a gene: 1. Looked up from germline, CDR1 is LNHDA and CDR2 is SQIVND (reference sequence). CDR3 sequence: CASSMDRGLTGELFF. In nucleotides, the CDR3 is TGTGCCAGTAGTATGGACAGGGGGCTCACCGGGGAGCTGTTTTTT.

The V and J genes are TRBV29-1 and TRBJ2-7; TRBD1 is a possible D gene (6 bases). Germline V gene sequence: CDR1 SQVTM, CDR2 ANQGSEA. The CDR3 consists of 13 residues. Trimming shortened V by 2 bases and J by 3 bases, and 11 bases separated the two germline ends. CDR3 loop: CSVEPTDSYEQYF. The CDR3, as DNA: TGCAGCGTTGAACCGACGGACAGCTACGAGCAGTACTTC.

The rearrangement links TRBV6-5 to TRBJ1-2; D may be TRBD1 (6 bases). CDR1 is MNHEY, CDR2 SVGAGI, per germline. V was pared by 11 bases and J by 6 bases, with 19 bases between. There are 13 residues in the CDR3. This CDR3 reads CAAHGGGANGYTF. In DNA, the CDR3 is TGTGCCGCGCACGGGGGGGGCGCAAATGGCTACACCTTC.

V gene TRBV12-5 combines with J gene TRBJ1-3; 9 bases align to TRBD1. This CDR3 region has 21 residues. After removal of 0 bases from V and 0 bases from J, the junction contained 15 bases not matched to a gene. Germline CDR1 is LGHNT and CDR2 is FRNRAP. The DNA of the CDR3 is TGTGCTAGTGGTTTGGTACCCCCCCTAAGGACAGGGGCGAACTCTGGAAACACCATATATTTT. It yields the protein CASGLVPPLRTGANSGNTIYF. The variable domain in full, with the rest retrieved from reference TRBV12-5 and TRBJ1-3, is DARVTQTPRHKVTEMGQEVTMRCQPILGHNTVFWYRQTMMQGLELLAYFRNRAPLDDSGMPKDRFSAEMPDATLATLKIQPSEPRDSAVYFCASGLVPPLRTGANSGNTIYFGEGSWLTVV.

The rearrangement uses TRBV6-6 and TRBJ1-2, with D unclear. V dropped 6 bases and J dropped 0 bases, with 17 bases sitting between them. Germline V gene data show CDR1 as MNHNY and CDR2 as SVGAGI (reference sequence). The CDR3 has 16 amino acids. CDR3 in amino acids: CASSRRDRATNYGYTF. The DNA of the CDR3 is TGTGCCAGCAGCAGGAGGGATCGGGCGACTAACTATGGCTACACCTTC.

This chain links TRBV7-2 with TRBJ1-1; 8 bases line up with TRBD1. V was pared by 0 bases and J by 4 bases, with 4 bases of the junction left unmatched. The length of the CDR3 is 15 residues. Germline V gene data show CDR1 as SGHTA and CDR2 as FQGNSA. The CDR3 here is CASSLAPGGSTEAFF. As DNA, the CDR3 is TGTGCCAGCAGCTTAGCCCCAGGGGGCTCCACTGAAGCTTTCTTT.

V usage is TRBV30 and J usage is TRBJ2-5; D possibly corresponds to TRBD1 (6 bases). The germline CDR1 and CDR2 sequences are GTSNPN and SVGIG (reference sequence). V was shortened by 1 base and J by 0 bases, with 12 bases between the two germline ends. The CDR3 contains 15 residues. CDR3 bases: TGTGCCTGGAGTGCCCCACAGGGCTACCAAGAGACCCAGTACTTC. Translated: CAWSAPQGYQETQYF. Full variable domain (remainder filled in from reference TRBV30 and TRBJ2-5): SQTIHQWPATLVQPVGSPLSLECTVEGTSNPNLYWYRQAAGRGLQLLFYSVGIGQISSEVPQNLSASRPQDRQFILSSKKLLLSDSGFYLCAWSAPQGYQETQYFGPGTRLLVL.

The rearrangement uses TRBV7-9 and TRBJ2-1, with unresolved D. Trimming took off 8 bases at V and 0 bases at J, with 11 bases between the two ends. Germline V gene data show CDR1 as SEHNR and CDR2 as FQNEAQ (reference sequence). The CDR3 totals 14 residues. CDR3 in amino acids: CASGLGLSYNEQFF. The DNA of the CDR3 is TGTGCCAGCGGTCTAGGCCTCTCCTACAATGAGCAGTTCTTC.

V is TRBV18 and J is TRBJ1-1, with 8 bases lining up with TRBD1. Germline V gene data show CDR1 as KGHSH and CDR2 as LQKENI. Losses at the gene ends were 6 bases for V and 1 base for J; bases not matched to a gene: 4. This CDR3 is 14 amino acids long. The CDR3 sequence: CASSQGQENTEAFF. The CDR3 coding sequence is TGTGCCAGCTCGCAGGGACAGGAGAACACTGAAGCTTTCTTT. The entire variable domain, with the rest obtained from reference TRBV18 and TRBJ1-1, is as follows: NAGVMQNPRHLVRRRGQEARLRCSPMKGHSHVYWYRQLPEEGLKFMVYLQKENIIDESGMPKERFSAEFPKEGPSILRIQQVVRGDSAAYFCASSQGQENTEAFFGQGTRLTVV.

The V gene is TRBV7-9, the J gene TRBJ2-7, with a tentative D call TRBD1 (6 bases). CDR1 SEHNR and CDR2 FQNEAQ come from the germline V gene (reference sequence). The V gene lost 3 bases and the J gene lost 8 bases, with 11 bases spanning the gap. The length of the CDR3 is 12 residues. The CDR3 protein is CASSFNRDKQYF. The CDR3, as DNA: TGTGCCAGCAGCTTCAACCGGGACAAGCAGTACTTC.

The chain is built from TRBV7-2 and TRBJ1-3, with D possibly being TRBD1 (5 bases). V was shortened by 3 bases and J by 8 bases, with 17 bases between the two germline ends. Germline values: CDR1 SGHTA, CDR2 FQGNSA. The CDR3 is 15 residues long. The CDR3 DNA reads TGTGCCAGCAGCTTTACCTCCCGAGGAGGGGACACCATATATTTT. Its translation is CASSFTSRGGDTIYF.

The V gene is TRBV7-9, the J gene TRBJ2-7, with D maybe TRBD1 (6 bases). Germline CDR1 SEHNR, CDR2 FQNEAQ (reference sequence). Trimming removed 4 bases from V and 0 bases from J, with 13 bases in between. This CDR3 has 15 residues. CDR3 coding DNA: TGTGCCAGCAGCTCGACAGGCTCTAGCTCCTACGAGCAGTACTTC. Protein sequence: CASSSTGSSSYEQYF.

This chain connects TRBV18 to TRBJ1-2; 9 bases are shared with TRBD1. Unmatched junction bases numbered 7, after V lost 2 bases and J lost 0 bases. The germline V gene encodes CDR1 KGHSH and CDR2 LQKENI. The CDR3 sequence is 17 residues long. The chain's CDR3 is CASSPGTGRSTNYGYTF. CDR3 coding DNA: TGTGCCAGCTCACCAGGGACAGGGAGATCAACTAACTATGGCTACACCTTC.

A note on this clone: One junction end does not reproduce the germline sequence, and a read error may be involved. The V gene is TRBV11-3, the J gene TRBJ2-5; TRBD2 is a possible D gene (6 bases). In germline, CDR1 is SGHNT, CDR2 YENEEA. The CDR3 sequence is 13 residues long. The CDR3 DNA sequence: TGTGCCAGCCGTTGGAGGGTAGAAGAGGCCCAGTACTTC. As protein: CASRWRVEEAQYF.

The V gene is TRBV14, the J gene TRBJ2-7; the D is unclear. The CDR3 is 13 residues long. The germline V gene encodes CDR1 SGHDN and CDR2 FVKESK. The V gene lost 4 bases and the J gene lost 3 bases, with 10 bases spanning the gap. The CDR3 region has the DNA TGTGCCAGCAGCCCCTACCCAGGCTACGAGCAGTACTTC. Encoded protein: CASSPYPGYEQYF. Full variable domain (remainder filled in from reference TRBV14 and TRBJ2-7): EAGVTQFPSHSVIEKGQTVTLRCDPISGHDNLYWYRRVMGKEIKFLLHFVKESKQDESGMPNNRFLAERTGGTYSTLKVQPAELEDSGVYFCASSPYPGYEQYFGPGTRLTVT.

The CDR3 region is CASSLTTGSDEQFF. The DNA for the CDR3 is TGTGCCAGCAGCCTTACTACAGGGTCCGATGAGCAGTTCTTC. This chain links TRBV9 with TRBJ2-1; D perhaps matches TRBD1 (6 bases). The CDR3 is 14 amino acids. Looked up from germline, CDR1 is SGDLS and CDR2 is YYNGEE. Trimming removed 4 bases from V and 8 bases from J, with 16 bases in between.

The CDR3 nucleotides are TGTGCCTGGAGACCGAAACTTGAGATCAGGGGCCCACTCTATGGCTACACCTTC. This sequence encodes CAWRPKLEIRGPLYGYTF. The V and J genes are TRBV30 and TRBJ1-2, with D possibly TRBD1 on 6 matching bases. The CDR3 is made up of 18 amino acids. The V end was cut by 3 bases, the J end by 4 bases, with 27 bases between. Germline CDR1 and CDR2: GTSNPN and SVGIG (reference sequence).

The DNA for the CDR3 is TGTGCCAGCAGTGACCCCCGGGACAGCCTCGGAAACACCATATATTTT. Translating gives CASSDPRDSLGNTIYF. The chain combines TRBV28 with TRBJ1-3, with 7 bases aligning to TRBD1. J gave up 4 bases and V 5 bases, and 11 bases lay outside the gene matches. The CDR3 contains 16 residues. Germline V gene data show CDR1 as MDHEN and CDR2 as SYDVKM. The complete variable domain, with remaining parts taken from reference TRBV28 and TRBJ1-3, reads DVKVTQSSRYLVKRTGEKVFLECVQDMDHENMFWYRQDPGLGLRLIYFSYDVKMKEKGDIPEGYSVSREKKERFSLILESASTNQTSMYLCASSDPRDSLGNTIYFGEGSWLTVV.

The gene calls are TRBV9 and TRBJ2-3, with TRBD2 matching over 7 bases. CDR1 and CDR2 (germline): SGDLS, YYNGEE. The CDR3 length is 16 residues. The J segment lost 4 bases and the V segment lost 6 bases, leaving 14 bases of the junction unmatched. The CDR3 spells CASTPGGAGSADTQYF. Written as DNA, the CDR3 is TGTGCCAGCACCCCGGGGGGAGCGGGAAGTGCAGATACGCAGTATTTT. The entire variable domain, with the rest obtained from reference TRBV9 and TRBJ2-3, is as follows: DSGVTQTPKHLITATGQRVTLRCSPRSGDLSVYWYQQSLDQGLQFLIQYYNGEERAKGNILERFSAQQFPDLHSELNLSSLELGDSALYFCASTPGGAGSADTQYFGPGTRLTVL.

This chain joins TRBV27 and TRBJ2-5; perhaps TRBD2 as D (6 bases). This CDR3 region has 14 residues. The germline V gene encodes CDR1 MNHEY and CDR2 SMNVEV (reference sequence). Trimming took off 3 bases at V and 1 base at J, with 9 bases between the two ends. Written as DNA, the CDR3 is TGTGCCAGCAGTTTGTCGCGGGGCCAAGAGACCCAGTACTTC. It codes for CASSLSRGQETQYF.

The gene calls are TRBV7-9 and TRBJ1-2; D remains ambiguous. The V gene lost 1 base and the J gene lost 0 bases, with 6 bases spanning the gap. The CDR3 extends over 14 amino acids. Germline values: CDR1 SEHNR, CDR2 FQNEAQ (reference sequence). CDR3 in amino acids: CASSLGGSNYGYTF. In DNA, the CDR3 is TGTGCCAGCAGCTTAGGAGGTTCTAACTATGGCTACACCTTC.

The chain employs TRBV12-1 and TRBJ2-5; the D call TRBD2 from the table was never checked on the DNA. TRBV12-1 is assigned pseudogene status. The CDR3 loop spans 17 amino acids. CDR3 bases: TGTGCCAGCAGCTCGGGACTAGCGGGCCCCGGGGGAGAGACCCAGTACTTC. This gives the protein CASSSGLAGPGGETQYF.

The CDR3 loop is CASSLKGTGELFF. The CDR3 DNA sequence: TGTGCCAGCAGCTTAAAGGGGACCGGGGAGCTGTTTTTT. The V gene is TRBV7-9, the J gene TRBJ2-2; D may be TRBD1 (5 bases). With 2 bases removed from V and 5 bases from J, the gap between germline ends came to 6 bases. Germline CDR1 and CDR2: SEHNR and FQNEAQ (reference sequence). CDR3 size: 13 residues. The full variable domain, rest sourced from reference TRBV7-9 and TRBJ2-2, is DTGVSQNPRHKITKRGQNVTFRCDPISEHNRLYWYRQTLGQGPEFLTYFQNEAQLEKSRLLSDRFSAERPKGSFSTLEIQRTEQGDSAMYLCASSLKGTGELFFGEGSRLTVL.

The chain uses TRBV7-3 and TRBJ2-3, with D possibly TRBD2 on 5 matching bases. This CDR3 comprises 13 residues. V was clipped by 5 bases and J by 2 bases, with 8 bases between them. Germline V gene lookup returns CDR1 SGHTA and CDR2 FQGTGA. The CDR3 spells CASSLEATDTQYF. The CDR3 nucleotides are TGTGCCAGCAGCCTGGAGGCCACAGATACGCAGTATTTT.